The sequence of this T cell receptor beta chain was determined in a study of T cells after yellow fever vaccination. V shed 5 bases and J shed 1 base, with 20 bases lying between them. In germline, CDR1 is DFQATT, CDR2 SNEGSKA (reference sequence). CDR3 length: 16 amino acids. TCRdb re-analysed the 5' RACE reads in MiXCR, keeping a single row per CDR3 protein. The sample lists 100,000 to 150,000 distinct CDR3 sequences; almost 9% were seen once. This clonotype came up many times. Its antigen is not known. General study findings and limits: Relatively few clonotypes were ones that appeared in both CD4 and CD8 compartments. Booster samples showed a return of most primary-vaccination clones (about 97% CD4, roughly 85% CD8).

The receptor was derived from a man between 18 and 35 years old who received the YFV17D yellow fever vaccine. Sequences were derived from CD8+ T cells sorted from PBMCs, sampled on the day of the yellow fever booster vaccination. The chain has TRBV20-1 and TRBJ2-5, with D possibly matching TRBD1 (6 bases). The CDR3 spells CSAPRIDTGSQETQYF. The CDR3 DNA is TGCAGTGCTCCGCGAATAGACACAGGGTCCCAAGAGACCCAGTACTTC.